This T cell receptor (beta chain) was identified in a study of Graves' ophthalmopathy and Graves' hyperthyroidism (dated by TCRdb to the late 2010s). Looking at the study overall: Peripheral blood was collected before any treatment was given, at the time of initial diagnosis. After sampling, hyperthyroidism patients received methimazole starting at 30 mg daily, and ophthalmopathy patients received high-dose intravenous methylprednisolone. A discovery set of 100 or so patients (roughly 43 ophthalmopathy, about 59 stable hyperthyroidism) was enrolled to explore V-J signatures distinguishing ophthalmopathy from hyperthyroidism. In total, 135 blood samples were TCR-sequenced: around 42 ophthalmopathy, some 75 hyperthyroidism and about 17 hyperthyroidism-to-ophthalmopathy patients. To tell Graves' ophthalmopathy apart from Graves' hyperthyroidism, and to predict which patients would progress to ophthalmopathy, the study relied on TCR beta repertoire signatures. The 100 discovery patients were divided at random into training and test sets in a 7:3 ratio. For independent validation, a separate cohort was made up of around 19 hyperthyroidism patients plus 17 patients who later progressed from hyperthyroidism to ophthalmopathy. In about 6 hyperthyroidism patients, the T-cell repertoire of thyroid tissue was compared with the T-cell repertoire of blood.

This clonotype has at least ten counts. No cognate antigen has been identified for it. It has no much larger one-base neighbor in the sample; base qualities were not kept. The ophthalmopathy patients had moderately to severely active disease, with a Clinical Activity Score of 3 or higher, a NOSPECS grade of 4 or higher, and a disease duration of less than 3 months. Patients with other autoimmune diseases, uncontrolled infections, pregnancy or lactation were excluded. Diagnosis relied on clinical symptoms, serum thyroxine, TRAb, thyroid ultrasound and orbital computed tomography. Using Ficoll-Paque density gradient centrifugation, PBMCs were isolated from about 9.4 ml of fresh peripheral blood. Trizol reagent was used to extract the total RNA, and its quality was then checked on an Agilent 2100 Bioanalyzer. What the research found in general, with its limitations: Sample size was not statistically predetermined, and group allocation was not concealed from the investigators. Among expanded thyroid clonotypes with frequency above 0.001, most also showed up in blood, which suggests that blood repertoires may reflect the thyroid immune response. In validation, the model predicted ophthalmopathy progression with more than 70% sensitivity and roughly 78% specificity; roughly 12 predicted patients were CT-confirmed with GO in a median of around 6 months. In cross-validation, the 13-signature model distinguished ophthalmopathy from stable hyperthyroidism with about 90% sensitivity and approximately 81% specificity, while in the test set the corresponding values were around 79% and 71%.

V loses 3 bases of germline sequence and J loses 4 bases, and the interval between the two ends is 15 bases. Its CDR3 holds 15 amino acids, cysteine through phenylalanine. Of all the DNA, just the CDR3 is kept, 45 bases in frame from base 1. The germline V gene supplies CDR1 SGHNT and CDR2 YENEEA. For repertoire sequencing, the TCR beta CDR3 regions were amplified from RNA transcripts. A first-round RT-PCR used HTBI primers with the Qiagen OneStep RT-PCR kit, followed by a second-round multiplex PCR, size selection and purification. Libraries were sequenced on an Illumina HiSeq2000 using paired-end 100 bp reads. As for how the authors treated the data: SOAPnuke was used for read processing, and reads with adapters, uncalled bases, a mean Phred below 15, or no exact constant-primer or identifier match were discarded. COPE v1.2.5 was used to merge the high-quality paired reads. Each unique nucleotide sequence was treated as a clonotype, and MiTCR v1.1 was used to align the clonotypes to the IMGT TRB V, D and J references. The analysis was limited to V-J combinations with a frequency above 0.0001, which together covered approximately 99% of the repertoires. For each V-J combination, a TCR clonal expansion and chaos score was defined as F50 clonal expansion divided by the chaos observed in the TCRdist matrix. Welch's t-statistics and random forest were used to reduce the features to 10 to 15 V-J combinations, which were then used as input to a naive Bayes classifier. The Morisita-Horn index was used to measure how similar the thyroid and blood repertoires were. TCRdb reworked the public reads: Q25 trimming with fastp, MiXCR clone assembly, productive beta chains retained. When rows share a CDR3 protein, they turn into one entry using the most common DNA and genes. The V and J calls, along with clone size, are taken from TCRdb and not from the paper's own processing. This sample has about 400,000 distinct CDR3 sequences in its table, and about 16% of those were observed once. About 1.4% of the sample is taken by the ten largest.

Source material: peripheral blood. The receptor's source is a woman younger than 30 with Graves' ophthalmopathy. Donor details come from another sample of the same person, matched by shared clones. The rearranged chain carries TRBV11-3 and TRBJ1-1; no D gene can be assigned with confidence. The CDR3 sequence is CASSFGGIGATEAFF. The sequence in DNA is TGTGCCAGCAGCTTTGGTGGCATTGGTGCCACTGAAGCTTTCTTT.